The 9 T cell receptor beta chains listed next were all sequenced from one sample in a study of CD8+CD57+ T cells in acquired aplastic anemia. Patients chosen for sequencing had CD8+CD57+ cells that had expanded, as shown by flow cytometry. Genomic DNA constituted the template upon which TCR beta VDJ and CDR3 profiling was performed. TCRdb re-analysed the reads in MiXCR, keeping a single row per CDR3 protein. The sample has about 41,000 distinct CDR3 sequences; over 55% are singletons. Sequenced sample: sorted CD4+, CD8+, or CD8+CD57+ T cells (not recorded which) from PBMCs. The source of these receptors is a human donor with aplastic anemia.

This chain joins TRBV15 and TRBJ1-2, with D unresolved. The CDR3 has 12 residues. CDR1 and CDR2 (germline): LNHNV, YYDKDF (reference sequence). Trimming stripped 0 bases from V and 5 bases from J, with 4 bases between. CDR3 amino acids: CATSRDEYGYTF. DNA for the CDR3: TGTGCCACCAGCAGAGATGAGTATGGCTACACCTTC.

This chain joins TRBV29-1 and TRBJ1-1; D might be TRBD1 (5 bases). Germline V gene lookup returns CDR1 SQVTM and CDR2 ANQGSEA. The CDR3 has 12 residues. Between the trimmed V and J ends, which lost 7 bases and 4 bases, there was a span of 13 bases. The CDR3, as DNA: TGCAGCGGTCTTTTGGGGGGCACTGAAGCTTTCTTT. Protein sequence: CSGLLGGTEAFF.

The chain uses TRBV7-6 and TRBJ2-7, with D unclear. The V end was cut by 6 bases, the J end by 0 bases, with 9 bases between. Germline CDR1 reads SGHVS; CDR2 reads FNYEAQ. CDR3 length: 13 residues. DNA for the CDR3: TGTGCCAGCAGAGAAAGGGTCTCCTACGAGCAGTACTTC. This encodes CASRERVSYEQYF.

This clonotype was detected many times. The chain couples TRBV6-4 to TRBJ2-3; possible D gene TRBD1, 6 bases. Trimming shortened V by 3 bases and J by 0 bases, and 10 bases separated the two germline ends. The CDR3 covers 15 residues. Germline V gene sequence: CDR1 MRHNA, CDR2 SNTAGT. The CDR3 is CASSEARGSTDTQYF. The CDR3 nucleotides are TGTGCCAGCAGTGAGGCCAGGGGAAGCACAGATACGCAGTATTTT.

The CDR3 DNA is TGCAGTGCTTATGGGACGGACCAAGAGACCCAGTACTTC. It codes for CSAYGTDQETQYF. The chain recombines TRBV20-1 with TRBJ2-5; D tentatively fits TRBD1 or TRBD2 (5 bases each). The CDR3 has 13 amino acids. V lost 5 bases and J lost 0, with 10 bases in between. Germline CDR1 and CDR2: DFQATT and SNEGSKA (reference sequence).

The sample holds a few counts of this clonotype. The chain has TRBV6-1 and TRBJ2-1; D may be TRBD1 (6 bases). There are 13 residues in the CDR3. Trimming stripped 6 bases from V and 8 bases from J, with 14 bases between. Germline CDR1 MNHNS, CDR2 SASEGT. The CDR3 DNA follows: TGTGCCAGCAGACCAGGGACAATTGATGAGCAGTTCTTC. Translated, it gives CASRPGTIDEQFF.

The rearrangement links TRBV25-1 to TRBJ2-7, with D unresolved. Looked up from germline, CDR1 is MGHDK and CDR2 is SYGVNS. Trimming pared 8 bases from V and 5 bases from J, leaving 16 bases between. This CDR3 spans 13 amino acids. The CDR3 DNA sequence: TGTGCCAGCTCCCCACAAGCTAGGAACGAGCAGTACTTC. This gives the protein CASSPQARNEQYF.

This clonotype was observed a few times. The chain has TRBV7-9 and TRBJ2-2, with D tentatively TRBD1 (6 bases). Germline V gene sequence: CDR1 SEHNR, CDR2 FQNEAQ (reference sequence). This CDR3 has 12 amino acids. The V and J ends lost 5 bases and 8 bases respectively, with 9 bases between them. CDR3 DNA sequence: TGTGCCAGCAGCACCGGGACAGGGGAGCTGTTTTTT. This encodes CASSTGTGELFF.

The rearrangement uses TRBV29-1 and TRBJ2-7; possibly TRBD2 for D (5 bases). The J call is uncertain, as TRBJ2-5 better fits the DNA end. The CDR3 extends over 12 amino acids. Germline CDR1 and CDR2: SQVTM and ANQGSEA. The CDR3: CSVEERKETQYF. The CDR3 DNA reads TGCAGCGTTGAGGAGCGGAAAGAGACCCAGTACTTC.